This TCR beta chain was captured in a study of T cells in Graves' hyperthyroidism and ophthalmopathy. The study, taken as a whole, reports: Ophthalmopathy and stable hyperthyroidism were separated by a 13 V-J model.

Per the germline V gene, CDR1 is SQVTM and CDR2 is ANQGSEA. The CDR3 has 13 amino acids. The trim removed 6 bases at V and 7 bases at J, leaving 8 bases unmatched. The CDR3 regions of TCR beta were amplified from RNA transcripts. TCR CDR3 regions were first amplified by RT-PCR with HTBI primers. TCRdb redid the calling of the multiplex PCR reads with MiXCR, one entry per CDR3 protein. Altogether 220,000 or so distinct CDR3 sequences are present, about a sixth being singletons, with the ten largest covering around 30%. This clonotype was counted at least ten times. Its cognate antigen is unknown. The sequence derives from a woman between 18 and 30 years old with Graves' ophthalmopathy. The sequencing input was blood. J is TRBJ1-4 and V is TRBV29-1; 7 positions agree with TRBD1. The CDR3 protein is CSVRQGSAEKLFF. The CDR3 nucleotides are TGCAGCGTGAGACAGGGATCCGCTGAAAAACTGTTTTTT.